This T cell receptor (beta chain) was found in a study of cytomegalovirus exposure and HLA in healthy donors. Study-wide results and limits: In all likelihood, a cluster of highly shared sequence variants was a sequencing artifact. Being productive about 87% or about 30% of the time was typical of most TCR beta V segments in an earlier analysis.

Germline CDR1 reads MNHEY; CDR2 reads SVGAGI. The ends lost 1 base at V and 5 bases at J; junction bases unmatched: 5. The CDR3 is 16 residues long. Healthy bone marrow donors supplied every sample. In the case of this clone: What it recognizes is unknown.

PCR used 60 Vbeta primers and 13 Jbeta primers. TCRdb's table, derived via immunoSEQ multiplex PCR, lists solely in-frame clones and lacks some. The table lists some 33,000 clones, with 4.8% in the top ten. The chain carries TRBV6-5 and TRBJ2-1; 10 bases agree with TRBD1. The TCR sequence derives from a female donor in good health and CMV-seronegative. The material sequenced was PBMCs. The CDR3 DNA is TGTGCCAGCAGTTACTTGGGGACAGGGGTCCACAATGAGCAGTTCTTC. Its protein product is CASSYLGTGVHNEQFF.